The T cell receptor beta chain under discussion was sequenced for a study of OX40 agonist ivuxolimab in advanced cancers. For the study at large: Partial responses were achieved by three patients, of whom one had hepatocellular carcinoma and two had cutaneous melanoma.

With respect to this clone: The antigen is undetermined.

Clones were sequenced by immunoSEQ multiplex PCR, and TCRdb holds only the in-frame ones, with some missing. This table has 98,000 or so clones, roughly 95% appearing once. Notes on the study in general: Some nonresponders additionally presented with little normalized T-cell clonal expansion. The authors did not determine the antigen specificity of the expanded peripheral T cells.

The input for sequencing was CD4+ or CD8+ T cells sorted from blood, taken in a trial of the OX40 agonist ivuxolimab. This TCR came from an adult with an advanced solid tumor such as melanoma, head and neck, liver or kidney cancer.

The CDR3 coding sequence is TGTGCCAGCACCACTCCCGGACTAGCGGGAAAAGAGACCCAGTACTTC. Amino acids: CASTTPGLAGKETQYF. The chain has TRBV5-8 and TRBJ2-5; TRBD2 agrees at 12 bases. The CDR3 extends over 16 amino acids. Per germline, CDR1 SGHTS and CDR2 YDEGEE. The junction had 9 bases not matched to a gene; V was cut back by 6 bases and J by 3 bases.